This is a list of T cell receptor beta chains from one sample in a study of regulatory T cells in long-lasting Graves disease. TCRdb re-analysed the multiplex PCR reads in MiXCR, keeping a single row per CDR3 protein. The profile shows 410,000 or so distinct CDR3 sequences, more than 12% of them singletons. This sample also belongs to another study, concerning T cells in Graves' hyperthyroidism and ophthalmopathy.

The sample was peripheral blood mononuclear cells (PBMCs), taken at new diagnosis, from a patient treated with antithyroid drugs. These TCRs come from a woman under 40 with Graves disease. Both conserved end residues are part of each CDR3. The D gene is left open where the match is weak. The size of a clone is reported for some rows only, either as once, few or many, or as a class for expanded clones.

>TRBV5-1|TRBJ2-7|NA|few
CAGSQLTLGGEQYF
TGCGCCGGCAGCCAACTAACTCTTGGGGGCGAGCAGTACTTC
>TRBV5-1|TRBJ2-7|NA|few
CASSRGGGADEQYF
TGCGCCAGCAGCAGGGGGGGAGGGGCCGACGAGCAGTACTTC
>TRBV20-1|TRBJ2-5|NA|many
CSARAAGRGRQETQYF
TGCAGTGCTAGAGCGGCCGGTCGTGGGAGACAAGAGACCCAGTACTTC
>TRBV29-1|TRBJ2-7|TRBD2|few
CSVEDVTSGHTEQYF
TGCAGCGTTGAAGATGTTACTAGCGGACATACCGAGCAGTACTTC
>TRBV28|TRBJ2-5|NA|many
CASSCTSLETQYF
TGTGCCAGCAGCTGTACTAGCTTAGAGACCCAGTACTTC
>TRBV28|TRBJ1-4|NA|many
CASSSPATNEKLFF
TGTGCCAGCAGTTCTCCCGCAACTAATGAAAAACTGTTTTTT
>TRBV6-4|TRBJ2-1|NA|NA
CASSEGSGAFYEQFF
TGTGCCAGCAGCGAAGGGTCCGGGGCATTCTACGAGCAATTCTTC
>TRBV2|TRBJ2-7|TRBD2|many
CASSALAGSSYEQYF
TGTGCCAGCAGTGCTCTAGCGGGCAGCTCCTACGAGCAGTACTTC
>TRBV18|TRBJ1-2|TRBD1|many
CASSPPEGQGILYGYTF
TGTGCCAGCTCACCCCCGGAGGGACAGGGAATACTTTATGGCTACACCTTC
>TRBV24-1|TRBJ2-2|NA|few
CATSDKTNTGELFF
TGTGCCACTTCCGACAAGACGAACACCGGGGAGCTGTTTTTT
>TRBV2|TRBJ1-3|TRBD1|NA
CASSEYAGGSSGNTIYF
TGTGCCAGCAGTGAATATGCAGGGGGGAGCTCTGGAAACACCATATATTTT
>TRBV11-2|TRBJ2-5|TRBD2|few
CASSLGTSGRARETQYF
TGTGCCAGCAGCTTAGGGACTAGCGGGAGGGCCAGAGAGACCCAGTACTTC
>TRBV20-1|TRBJ2-7|NA|many
CSARLSGVMYEQYF
TGCAGTGCTAGACTGTCGGGAGTGATGTACGAGCAGTACTTC
>TRBV7-3|TRBJ2-1|NA|many
CASSADAQYNEQFF
TGTGCCAGCAGCGCCGACGCCCAATACAATGAGCAGTTCTTC
>TRBV9|TRBJ1-4|NA|few
CASSAEGDATNEKLFF
TGTGCCAGCAGCGCAGAGGGGGATGCAACTAATGAAAAACTGTTTTTT
>TRBV10-3|TRBJ1-1|TRBD1|few
CAIRLGTGRTEAFF
TGTGCCATCAGACTAGGGACAGGACGAACTGAAGCTTTCTTT
>TRBV6-1|TRBJ1-2|TRBD1|NA
CASSASPLGQEPGYTF
TGTGCCAGCAGTGCCTCCCCACTGGGACAGGAGCCTGGCTACACCTTC
>TRBV30|TRBJ2-1|NA|many
CAWSVKWGKAYNEQFF
TGTGCCTGGAGTGTAAAGTGGGGGAAGGCCTACAATGAGCAGTTCTTC
>TRBV4-2|TRBJ2-7|TRBD2|few
CASSQDREVITEQYF
TGTGCCAGCAGCCAAGACCGGGAGGTAATCACCGAGCAGTACTTC
>TRBV15|TRBJ2-1|NA|NA
CATSRERRLARFDEQFF
TGTGCCACCAGCAGAGAACGCCGGCTAGCCCGGTTCGATGAGCAGTTCTTC
>TRBV4-1|TRBJ1-5|NA|few
CASSQDWSSGNQPQHF
TGCGCCAGCAGCCAAGATTGGAGCTCAGGGAATCAGCCCCAGCATTTT
>TRBV5-1|TRBJ1-2|TRBD1|many
CASSQTGGSFGYTF
TGCGCCAGCAGCCAAACAGGGGGGTCTTTTGGCTACACCTTC
>TRBV5-1|TRBJ2-2|NA|many
CASSGRKNRFDGELFF
TGCGCCAGCAGCGGACGGAAGAACCGCTTTGACGGGGAGCTGTTTTTT
>TRBV3-1|TRBJ2-1|TRBD2|few
CASSLLLSGRARYNEQFF
TGTGCCAGCAGCCTACTACTAAGCGGGAGGGCCCGTTACAATGAGCAGTTCTTC
>TRBV7-6|TRBJ2-1|NA|many
CASSERGFEQFF
TGTGCCAGCAGCGAGAGAGGGTTTGAGCAGTTCTTC
>TRBV3-1|TRBJ2-1|NA|many
CASSRHWDPPYNEQFF
TGTGCCAGCAGCCGCCATTGGGATCCGCCCTACAATGAGCAGTTCTTC
>TRBV28|TRBJ1-2|TRBD1|many
CASSLRIFGQVLDGYTF
TGTGCCAGCAGTTTAAGGATCTTCGGACAGGTTTTAGACGGCTACACCTTC
>TRBV29-1|TRBJ2-2|NA|many
CSVDPVNTGELFF
TGCAGCGTTGATCCGGTGAACACCGGGGAGCTGTTTTTT
>TRBV20-1|TRBJ1-5|NA|once
CSARNVDSRNQPQHF
TGCAGTGCTAGAAATGTAGACAGTCGCAATCAGCCCCAGCATTTT
>TRBV12-3/TRBV12-4|TRBJ1-1|NA|many
CASWRGNTEAFF
TGTGCCAGCTGGCGAGGGAACACTGAAGCTTTCTTT
>TRBV20-1|TRBJ2-1|TRBD2|many
CSARPGGRASNEQFF
TGCAGTGCTAGACCGGGCGGGAGGGCCTCGAATGAGCAGTTCTTC
>TRBV19|TRBJ1-5|NA|NA
CASSIEGAGNQPQHF
TGTGCCAGTAGTATAGAGGGGGCGGGCAATCAGCCCCAGCATTTT
>TRBV10-3|TRBJ2-1|NA|NA
CAISEFVLSNEQFF
TGTGCCATCAGTGAGTTTGTGCTTTCGAATGAGCAGTTCTTC
>TRBV7-9|TRBJ1-6|NA|few
CASSHKRGDSPLHF
TGTGCCAGCAGCCATAAACGGGGGGACTCACCCCTCCACTTT
>TRBV6-1|TRBJ2-1|NA|many
CASSQGGRSYNEQFF
TGTGCCAGCAGCCAGGGGGGACGAAGCTACAATGAGCAGTTCTTC
>TRBV6-1|TRBJ2-7|NA|many
CASSEALRGDYEQYF
TGTGCCAGCAGTGAAGCGCTTCGGGGAGACTACGAGCAGTACTTC
>TRBV18|TRBJ1-1|TRBD1|few
CASSYGTGVRTEAFF
TGTGCCAGCTCCTACGGGACAGGGGTGCGGACTGAAGCTTTCTTT
>TRBV15|TRBJ2-7|NA|many
CATSVGGGYEQYF
TGTGCCACCAGCGTCGGGGGAGGCTACGAGCAGTACTTC
>TRBV20-1|TRBJ2-7|TRBD2|NA
CSARDSSGRLYEQYF
TGCAGTGCTAGAGATTCTAGCGGGAGGCTCTACGAGCAGTACTTC
>TRBV19|TRBJ2-7|TRBD2|NA
CASSIRGGLAESYEQYF
TGTGCCAGTAGTATACGGGGGGGACTAGCGGAGTCCTACGAGCAGTACTTC
>TRBV5-5|TRBJ2-4|TRBD1|few
CASSLEGGQEKNIQYF
TGTGCCAGCAGCTTGGAGGGGGGACAGGAGAAAAACATTCAGTACTTC
>TRBV5-4|TRBJ1-4|NA|few
CASSLGPRNEKLFF
TGTGCCAGCAGCCTGGGACCCCGCAATGAAAAACTGTTTTTT
>TRBV28|TRBJ1-4|NA|many
CASSLPGGNEKLFF
TGTGCCAGCAGTCTTCCGGGGGGAAATGAAAAACTGTTTTTT
>TRBV19|TRBJ1-2|TRBD1|few
CASVRGTGDLLGYTF
TGTGCCAGCGTAAGGGGGACAGGGGATCTGCTTGGCTACACCTTC
>TRBV20-1|TRBJ2-3|NA|NA
CSARDAQGTDTQYF
TGCAGTGCTAGAGACGCTCAGGGCACAGATACGCAGTATTTT
>TRBV28|TRBJ1-2|NA|many
CASSLGGTYNYGYTF
TGTGCCAGCAGTTTGGGAGGGACTTATAACTATGGCTACACCTTC
>TRBV20-1|TRBJ2-2|TRBD2|NA
CSAIGTSSTGELFF
TGCAGTGCTATCGGGACTAGCAGTACCGGGGAGCTGTTTTTT
>TRBV4-1|TRBJ2-7|TRBD2|many
CASSQGAGVRYEQYF
TGCGCCAGCAGCCAAGGAGCGGGAGTGAGGTACGAGCAGTACTTC
>TRBV4-2|TRBJ2-1|TRBD2|once
CASSRATSGSNEQFF
TGTGCCAGCAGCCGAGCGACTAGCGGGAGCAATGAGCAGTTCTTC
>TRBV10-2|TRBJ2-5|TRBD2|few
CASSEFIWSSGRSETQYF
TGCGCCAGCAGTGAGTTTATTTGGTCTAGCGGGAGGTCAGAGACCCAGTACTTC
>TRBV30|TRBJ1-3|TRBD1|many
CAWSVWDRAGNTIYF
TGTGCCTGGAGTGTATGGGACAGGGCTGGAAACACCATATATTTT
>TRBV11-2|TRBJ2-2|NA|many
CASSSPGRNTGELFF
TGTGCCAGCAGCTCGCCGGGACGGAACACCGGGGAGCTGTTTTTT
>TRBV6-1|TRBJ1-5|NA|NA
CASSDLGYNQPQHF
TGTGCCAGCAGTGACCTCGGTTACAATCAGCCCCAGCATTTT
>TRBV11-2|TRBJ2-6|TRBD1|many
CASSLRRQGGSGANVLTF
TGTGCCAGCAGCCTCCGGAGACAGGGGGGTTCTGGGGCCAACGTCCTGACTTTC
>TRBV16|TRBJ1-1|TRBD1|many
CASSQSNRGMNTEAFF
TGTGCCAGCAGCCAATCGAACAGGGGTATGAACACTGAAGCTTTCTTT